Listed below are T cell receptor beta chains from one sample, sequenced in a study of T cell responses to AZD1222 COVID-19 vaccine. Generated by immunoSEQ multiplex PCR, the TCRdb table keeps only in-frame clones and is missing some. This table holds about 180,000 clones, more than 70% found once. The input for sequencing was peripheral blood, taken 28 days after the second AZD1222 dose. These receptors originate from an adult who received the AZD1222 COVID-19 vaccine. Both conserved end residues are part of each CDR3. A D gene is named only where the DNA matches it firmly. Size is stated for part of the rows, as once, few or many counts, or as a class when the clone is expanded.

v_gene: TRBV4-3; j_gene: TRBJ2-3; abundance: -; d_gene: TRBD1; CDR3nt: TGCGCCAGCAGCCAGGGACAGGGGTCCAATACGCAGTATTTT; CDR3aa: CASSQGQGSNTQYF
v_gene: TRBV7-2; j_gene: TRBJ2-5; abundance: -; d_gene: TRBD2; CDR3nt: TGTGCCAGCAGCGTCAGACTAGCGGGACAAGAGACCCAGTACTTC; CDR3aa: CASSVRLAGQETQYF
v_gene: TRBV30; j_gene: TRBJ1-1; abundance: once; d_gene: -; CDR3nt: TGTGCCTGGAGCCCGACAGACACTCCCGGTTTCTTT; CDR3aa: CAWSPTDTPGFF
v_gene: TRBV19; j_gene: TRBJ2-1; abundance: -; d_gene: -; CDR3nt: TGTGCCAGTAGTATCCCCAGTCCGGGGAGTCATGAGCAGTTCTTC; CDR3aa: CASSIPSPGSHEQFF
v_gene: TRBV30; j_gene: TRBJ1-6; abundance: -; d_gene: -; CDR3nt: TGTGCCTGGAACGGGGGGTCGGGTAATTCACCCCTCCACTTT; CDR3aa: CAWNGGSGNSPLHF
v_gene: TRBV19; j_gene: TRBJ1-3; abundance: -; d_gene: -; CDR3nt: TGTGCCAGTACCCGACAAGGTTACTCTGGAAACACCATATATTTT; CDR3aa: CASTRQGYSGNTIYF
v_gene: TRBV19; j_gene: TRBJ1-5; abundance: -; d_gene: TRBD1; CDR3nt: TGTGCCAGTAGCCGGACAGGTAGCAATCAGCCCCAGCATTTT; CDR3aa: CASSRTGSNQPQHF
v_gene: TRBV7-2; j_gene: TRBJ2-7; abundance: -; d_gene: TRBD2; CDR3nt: TGTGCCAGCAGCTCCGGAGCGGGAGGGTCCCGCTACGAGCAGTACTTC; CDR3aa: CASSSGAGGSRYEQYF
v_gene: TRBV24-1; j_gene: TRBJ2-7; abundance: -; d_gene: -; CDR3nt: TGTGCCACCAGTATCCCAGGTTTCTACGAGCAGTACTTC; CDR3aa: CATSIPGFYEQYF
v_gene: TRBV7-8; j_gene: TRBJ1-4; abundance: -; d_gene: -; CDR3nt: TGTGCCAGCAGCTTTCTTGGACAGTCTAATGAAAAACTGTTTTTT; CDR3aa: CASSFLGQSNEKLFF
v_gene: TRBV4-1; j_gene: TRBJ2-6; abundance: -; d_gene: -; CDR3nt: TGCGCCAGCAGCGGACGGGAGGCCAACGTCCTGACTTTC; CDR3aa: CASSGREANVLTF
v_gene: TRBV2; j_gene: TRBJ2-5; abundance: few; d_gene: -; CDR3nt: TGTGCCAGCGGACGTGACCAAGAGACCCAGTACTTC; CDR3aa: CASGRDQETQYF
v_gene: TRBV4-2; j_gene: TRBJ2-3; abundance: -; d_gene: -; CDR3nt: TGTGCCAGCAGCCAAGATGGGCTAGCGAGTGATACGCAGTATTTT; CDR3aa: CASSQDGLASDTQYF
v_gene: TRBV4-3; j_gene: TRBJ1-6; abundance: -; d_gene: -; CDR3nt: TGCGCCAGCAGCCAAGGGACGGGGGGCTCGCATTCACCCCTCCACTTT; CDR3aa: CASSQGTGGSHSPLHF
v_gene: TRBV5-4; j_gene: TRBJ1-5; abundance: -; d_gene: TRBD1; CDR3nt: TGTGCCAGCAGTATGGGACAGGGGAACAATCAGCCCCAGCATTTT; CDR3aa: CASSMGQGNNQPQHF
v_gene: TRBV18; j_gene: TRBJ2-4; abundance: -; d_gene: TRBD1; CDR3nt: TGTGCCAGCTCACCTACAGGGGGCGCTTCGTTCGCCAAAAACATTCAGTACTTC; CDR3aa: CASSPTGGASFAKNIQYF
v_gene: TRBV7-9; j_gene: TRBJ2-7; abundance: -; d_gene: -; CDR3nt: TGTGCCAGCAGCTTAGCTGCAGGGGCAGACGAGCAGTACTTC; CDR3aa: CASSLAAGADEQYF
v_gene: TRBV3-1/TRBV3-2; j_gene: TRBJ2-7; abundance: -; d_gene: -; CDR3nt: TGTGCCAGCAGCCGCGGGATTCTTGCCGAGCAGTACTTC; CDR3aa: CASSRGILAEQYF
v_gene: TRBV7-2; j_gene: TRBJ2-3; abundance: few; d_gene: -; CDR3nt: TGTGCCAGCAGCCGTGGAGGGGTGGGCACAGATACGCAGTATTTT; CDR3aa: CASSRGGVGTDTQYF
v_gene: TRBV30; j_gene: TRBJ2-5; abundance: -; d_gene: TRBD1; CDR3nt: TGTGCGTGGACAGGGGGAGAGACCCAGTACTTC; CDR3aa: CAWTGGETQYF
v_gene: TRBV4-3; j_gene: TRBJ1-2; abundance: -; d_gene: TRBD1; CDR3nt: TGCGCCAGCAGCCCGGACAGGGGTTATGGCTACACCTTC; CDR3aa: CASSPDRGYGYTF
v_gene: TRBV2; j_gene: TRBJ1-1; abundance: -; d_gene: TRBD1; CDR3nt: TGTGCCAGCAGAGAACAGGGGGCGGGTGAAGCTTTCTTT; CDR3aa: CASREQGAGEAFF
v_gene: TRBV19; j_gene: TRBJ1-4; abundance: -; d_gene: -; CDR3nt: TGTGCCAGTACTATCCGGACAACTAATGAAAAACTGTTTTTT; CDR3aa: CASTIRTTNEKLFF
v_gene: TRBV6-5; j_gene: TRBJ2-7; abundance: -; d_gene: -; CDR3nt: TGTGCCAGCAGCCCCGGTGGGGGAGTCTACGAGCAGTACTTC; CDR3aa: CASSPGGGVYEQYF
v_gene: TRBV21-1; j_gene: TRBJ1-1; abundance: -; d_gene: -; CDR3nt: TGTGCCAGCAGCGGCACGAGGGTTATGAACACTGAAGCTTTCTTT; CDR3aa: CASSGTRVMNTEAFF
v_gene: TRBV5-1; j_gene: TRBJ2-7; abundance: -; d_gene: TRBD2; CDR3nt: TGCGCCAGCACCAACGGGGGGGATTCCGTTTACGAGCAGTACTTC; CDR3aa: CASTNGGDSVYEQYF
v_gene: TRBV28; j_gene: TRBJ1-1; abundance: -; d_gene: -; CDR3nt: TGTGCCACCCTTCCTGGGGGGCTGTGGACTGAAGCTTTCTTT; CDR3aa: CATLPGGLWTEAFF
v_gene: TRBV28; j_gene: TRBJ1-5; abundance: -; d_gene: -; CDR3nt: TGTGCCAGCAGTTTTTCTGTCAGGTTTCAGCCCCAGCATTTT; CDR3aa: CASSFSVRFQPQHF
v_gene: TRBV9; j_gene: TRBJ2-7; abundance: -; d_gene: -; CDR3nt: TGTGCCAGCAACCCGGGAGCTCGTGGGGAGCAGTACTTC; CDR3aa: CASNPGARGEQYF
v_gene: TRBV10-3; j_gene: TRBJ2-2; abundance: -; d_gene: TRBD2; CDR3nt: TGTGCCATCAGTGAGTCAGGGACTAGCGGGAGGGCCCGAACGGGCACCGGGGAGCTGTTTTTT; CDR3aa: CAISESGTSGRARTGTGELFF
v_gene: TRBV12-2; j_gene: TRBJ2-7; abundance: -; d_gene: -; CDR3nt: TGTGCAAGTCGTCTTAGGGGACAGGGAATTATATCCTACGAGCAGTACTTC; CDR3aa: CASRLRGQGIISYEQYF
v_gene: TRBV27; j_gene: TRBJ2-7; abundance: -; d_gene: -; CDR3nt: TGTGCCAGCACCGGGACATCAAGATACGAGCAGTACTTC; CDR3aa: CASTGTSRYEQYF
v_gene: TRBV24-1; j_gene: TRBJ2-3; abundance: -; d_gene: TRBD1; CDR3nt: TGTGCCACCAGTGAATGGACAGGGGGCTCGACAGATACGCAGTATTTT; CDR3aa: CATSEWTGGSTDTQYF
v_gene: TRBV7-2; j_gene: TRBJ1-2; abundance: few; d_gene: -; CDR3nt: TGTGCCAGCAGCCCTCAACAGGAGCGCGGCTACACCTTC; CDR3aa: CASSPQQERGYTF
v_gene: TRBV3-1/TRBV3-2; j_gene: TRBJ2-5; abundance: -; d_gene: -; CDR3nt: TGTGCCAGCAGCCAAGATAGGACACTTCGGGAGACCCAGTACTTC; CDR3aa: CASSQDRTLRETQYF
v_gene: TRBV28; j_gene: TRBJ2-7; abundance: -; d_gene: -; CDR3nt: TGTGCCAGCAGTATGGGGTCTGGTGAGCAGTACTTC; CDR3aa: CASSMGSGEQYF
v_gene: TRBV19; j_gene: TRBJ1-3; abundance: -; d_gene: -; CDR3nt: TGTGCCAGTAACCTCTGGAGCGCTGGAAACACCATATATTTT; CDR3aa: CASNLWSAGNTIYF
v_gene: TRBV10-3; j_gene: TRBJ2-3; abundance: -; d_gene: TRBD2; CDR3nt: TGTGCCGCGGTTAGTAGCGGGAGGATCGAAGATACGCAGTATTTT; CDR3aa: CAAVSSGRIEDTQYF
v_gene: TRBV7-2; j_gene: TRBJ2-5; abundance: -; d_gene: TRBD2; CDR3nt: TGTGCCAGCAGCTTGCTATTGACTAGCGGGAAAGAGACCCAGTACTTC; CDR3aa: CASSLLLTSGKETQYF